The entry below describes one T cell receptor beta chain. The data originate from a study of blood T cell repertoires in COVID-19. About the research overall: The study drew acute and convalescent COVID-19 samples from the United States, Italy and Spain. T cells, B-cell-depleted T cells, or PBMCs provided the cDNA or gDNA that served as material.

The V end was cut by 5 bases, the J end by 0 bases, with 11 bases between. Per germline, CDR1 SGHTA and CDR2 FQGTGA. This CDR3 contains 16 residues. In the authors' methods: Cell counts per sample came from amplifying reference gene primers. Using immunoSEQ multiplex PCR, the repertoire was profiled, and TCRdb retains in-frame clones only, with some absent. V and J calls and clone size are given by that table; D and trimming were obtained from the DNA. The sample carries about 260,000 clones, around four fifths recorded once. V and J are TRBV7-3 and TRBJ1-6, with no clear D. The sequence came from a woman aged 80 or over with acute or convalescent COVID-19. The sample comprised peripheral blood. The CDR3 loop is CASSEVLSSYNSPLHF. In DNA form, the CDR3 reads TGTGCCAGCAGCGAGGTACTGAGCTCCTATAATTCACCCCTCCACTTT.